This entry describes one T cell receptor beta chain. Its antigen is still unknown. TCRdb keeps only in-frame clones here, not all; method: immunoSEQ multiplex PCR. Here the sample spans 130,000 to 150,000 clones, approximately 88% being singletons. Separation from the approximately 720-subject first cohort characterized the roughly 120-subject validation cohort, to which the donors belonged. This entry is derived from a study of cytomegalovirus exposure and HLA in healthy donors. The study's findings and limits: Among TCR sequences, most were rare, though some public TCRs appeared in many donors. It was found in a later analysis that first-cohort TCR clusters tended to co-occur in the 130 or so validation repertoires.

Trimming removed 5 bases at V and 2 bases at J, with 11 bases between. CDR1 is SGHNT and CDR2 is YENEEA in the germline V gene. The CDR3 runs to 14 residues. Source material: PBMCs. The sequence was collected from a young woman in good health and CMV-seropositive. V is TRBV11-3 and J is TRBJ2-3, with D perhaps TRBD1 (6 bases). The CDR3, as DNA: TGTGCCAGCAGCCAGGGACAAATCACAGATACGCAGTATTTT. Protein product: CASSQGQITDTQYF.